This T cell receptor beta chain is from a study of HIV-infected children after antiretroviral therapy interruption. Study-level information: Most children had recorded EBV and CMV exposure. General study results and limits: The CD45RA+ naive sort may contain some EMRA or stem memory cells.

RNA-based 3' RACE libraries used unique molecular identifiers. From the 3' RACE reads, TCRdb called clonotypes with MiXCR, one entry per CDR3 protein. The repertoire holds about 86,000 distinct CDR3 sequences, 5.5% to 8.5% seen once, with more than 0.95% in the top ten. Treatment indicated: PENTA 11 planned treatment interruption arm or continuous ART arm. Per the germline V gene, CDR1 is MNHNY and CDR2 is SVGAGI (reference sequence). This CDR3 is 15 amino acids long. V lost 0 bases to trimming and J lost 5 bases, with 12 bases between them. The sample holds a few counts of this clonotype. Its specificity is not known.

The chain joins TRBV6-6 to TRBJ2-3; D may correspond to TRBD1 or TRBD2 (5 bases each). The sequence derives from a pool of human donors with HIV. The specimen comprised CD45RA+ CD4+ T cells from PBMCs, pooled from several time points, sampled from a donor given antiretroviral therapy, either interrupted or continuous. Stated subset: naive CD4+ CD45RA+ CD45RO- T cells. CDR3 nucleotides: TGTGCCAGCAGTTACTCGTATCCGGGACGAGATACGCAGTATTTT. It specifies CASSYSYPGRDTQYF.